The 7 T cell receptor beta chains reported below all come from one sample, sequenced in a study of blood T cell repertoires in COVID-19. Sequencing used immunoSEQ multiplex PCR; TCRdb keeps in-frame clones, though not all of them. The sample includes some 370,000 clones, 89% of them seen just once. The sample consisted of peripheral blood. These receptor sequences come from a middle-aged man with acute or convalescent COVID-19.

V usage is TRBV3-1 (or the pseudogene TRBV3-2) and J usage is TRBJ1-4; TRBD1 matches 9 bases. Trimming cost V 3 bases and J 8 bases; bases outside gene matches: 7. The germline CDR1 and CDR2 sequences are LGHDT and YNNKEL (reference sequence). This CDR3 contains 15 residues. The CDR3 DNA sequence: TGTGCCAGCAGCCAGGAAGGGACAGGGAGCGAAAAACTGTTTTTT. It specifies CASSQEGTGSEKLFF.

The chain carries TRBV7-2 and TRBJ1-4; 7 nucleotides align to TRBD1. Germline V gene data show CDR1 as SGHTA and CDR2 as FQGNSA. Losses at the gene ends were 8 bases for V and 2 bases for J; bases not matched to a gene: 5. The CDR3 totals 14 residues. The CDR3 region is CASAQGFTNEKLFF. CDR3 DNA: TGTGCCAGCGCACAGGGGTTCACTAATGAAAAACTGTTTTTT.

This clone was detected a few times. CDR3 sequence reads: CASSLSTSGAPYEQYF. The DNA for the CDR3 is TGTGCCAGCAGTTTATCGACTAGCGGAGCCCCCTACGAGCAGTACTTC. The rearrangement joins TRBV6-6 to TRBJ2-7; 9 bases align to TRBD2. V shed 4 bases and J 2 bases; nucleotides not matched to a gene: 9. The V gene's germline CDR1 is MNHNY and CDR2 SVGAGI (reference sequence). This CDR3 region has 16 residues.

The genes are TRBV7-9 and TRBJ1-2, with D tentatively TRBD1 (5 bases). The CDR3 sequence is 15 residues long. CDR1 and CDR2 (germline): SEHNR, FQNEAQ (reference sequence). Trimming stripped 4 bases from V and 4 bases from J, with 16 bases between. As DNA, the CDR3 is TGTGCCAGCAGCTCCAACAGACCAGGGTTCTATGGCTACACCTTC. It specifies CASSSNRPGFYGYTF. The full variable domain, its missing parts supplied by reference TRBV7-9 and TRBJ1-2, is DTGVSQNPRHKITKRGQNVTFRCDPISEHNRLYWYRQTLGQGPEFLTYFQNEAQLEKSRLLSDRFSAERPKGSFSTLEIQRTEQGDSAMYLCASSSNRPGFYGYTFGSGTRLTVV.

The chain employs TRBV28 and TRBJ1-1; 9 bases line up with TRBD1. The V and J ends lost 4 bases and 4 bases, in that order; junction bases with no gene match: 1. The CDR3 length is 13 residues. Germline values: CDR1 MDHEN, CDR2 SYDVKM. CDR3 sequence reads: CASSSTGGTEAFF. CDR3 in DNA: TGTGCCAGCAGTTCGACAGGGGGCACTGAAGCTTTCTTT.

This rearrangement joins TRBV13 to TRBJ1-3; 8 bases line up with TRBD1. CDR3 size: 11 residues. Per the germline V gene, CDR1 is PRHDT and CDR2 is FYEKMQ (reference sequence). V lost 9 bases to trimming and J lost 11 bases; unmatched junction nucleotides: 6. The CDR3 here is CASRGQGPIYF. The CDR3 nucleotides are TGTGCCAGTAGAGGACAGGGCCCCATATATTTT.

The chain joins TRBV28 to TRBJ1-2; TRBD1 might be the D (5 bases). The V gene lost 9 bases and the J gene lost 4 bases, with 18 bases spanning the gap. CDR1 is MDHEN and CDR2 is SYDVKM in the germline V gene. The CDR3 spans 14 residues. The CDR3 region has the DNA TGTGCCAGTTTCGAGGCAGGGAATCCCTATGGCTACACCTTC. It specifies CASFEAGNPYGYTF.